The T cell receptor beta chain under discussion was sequenced for a study of blood T cell repertoires in COVID-19. Overall study: Samples representing acute and convalescent COVID-19 were sourced from the United States, Italy and Spain. In each case, the material was cDNA or gDNA derived from T cells, B-cell-depleted T cells, or PBMCs.

The CDR3 is made up of 13 amino acids. The trim removed 7 bases at V and 4 bases at J, leaving 5 bases unmatched. Authors' analysis steps: Estimated nucleated cell counts came from reference gene primer amplification. Measured with immunoSEQ multiplex PCR; TCRdb has only the in-frame clones, and not every one. V and J calls and clone size come straight from that table; D and trimming were deduced from the DNA. Of approximately 93,000 clones in the sample, roughly 88% were seen once. Sequencing input: peripheral blood. The rearrangement joins TRBV12-3 or TRBV12-4 to TRBJ2-7; 9 bases map to TRBD1. The TCR was taken from a man in his sixties with acute or convalescent COVID-19. The CDR3 DNA reads as TGTGCCAGCACCCGGGACAGGGAGTACGAGCAGTACTTC. As protein: CASTRDREYEQYF.